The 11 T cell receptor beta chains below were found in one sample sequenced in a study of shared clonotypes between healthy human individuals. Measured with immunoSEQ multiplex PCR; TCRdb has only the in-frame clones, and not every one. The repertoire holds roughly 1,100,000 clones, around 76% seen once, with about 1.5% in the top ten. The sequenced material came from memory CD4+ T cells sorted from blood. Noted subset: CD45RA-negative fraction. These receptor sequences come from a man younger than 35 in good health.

CDR3 residues: CASRTIGGDTQYF. The DNA for the CDR3 is TGCGCCAGCAGAACGATTGGGGGAGATACGCAGTATTTT. The chain has TRBV5-1 and TRBJ2-3; TRBD1 or TRBD2 may be the D gene (5 bases each). Trimming stripped 5 bases from V and 5 bases from J, with 12 bases between. The CDR3 contains 13 residues. From germline, CDR1 is SGHRS and CDR2 YFSETQ.

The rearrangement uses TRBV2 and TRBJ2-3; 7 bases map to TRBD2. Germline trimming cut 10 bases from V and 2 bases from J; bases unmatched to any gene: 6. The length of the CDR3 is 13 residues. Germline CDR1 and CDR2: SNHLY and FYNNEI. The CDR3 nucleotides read TGTGCCATCGTGGGGGGGAACACAGATACGCAGTATTTT. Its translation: CAIVGGNTDTQYF. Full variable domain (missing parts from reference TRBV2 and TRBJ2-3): EPEVTQTPSHQVTQMGQEVILRCVPISNHLYFYWYRQILGQKVEFLVSFYNNEISEKSEIFDDQFSVERPDGSNFTLKIRSTKLEDSAMYFCAIVGGNTDTQYFGPGTRLTVL.

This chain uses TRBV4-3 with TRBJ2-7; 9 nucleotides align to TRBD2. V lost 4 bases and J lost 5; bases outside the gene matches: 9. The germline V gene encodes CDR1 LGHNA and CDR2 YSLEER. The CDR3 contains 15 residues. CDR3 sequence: CASSRVAGGANEQYF. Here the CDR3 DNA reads TGCGCCAGCAGCCGTGTCGCGGGAGGGGCGAACGAGCAGTACTTC.

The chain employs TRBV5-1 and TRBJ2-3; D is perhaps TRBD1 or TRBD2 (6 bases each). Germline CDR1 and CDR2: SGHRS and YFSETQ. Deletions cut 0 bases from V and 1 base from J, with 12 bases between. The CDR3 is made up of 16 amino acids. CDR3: CASSLVGGAGTDTQYF. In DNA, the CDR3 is TGCGCCAGCAGCTTGGTGGGGGGCGCGGGCACAGATACGCAGTATTTT. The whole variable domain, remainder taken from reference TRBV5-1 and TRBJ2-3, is KAGVTQTPRYLIKTRGQQVTLSCSPISGHRSVSWYQQTPGQGLQFLFEYFSETQRNKGNFPGRFSGRQFSNSRSEMNVSTLELGDSALYLCASSLVGGAGTDTQYFGPGTRLTVL.

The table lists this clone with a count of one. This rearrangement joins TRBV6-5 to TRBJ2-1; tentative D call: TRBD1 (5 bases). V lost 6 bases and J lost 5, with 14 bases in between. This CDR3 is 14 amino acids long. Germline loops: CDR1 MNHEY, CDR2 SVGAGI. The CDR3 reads CASRRGLTNNEQFF. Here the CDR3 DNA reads TGTGCCAGCAGAAGGGGATTAACGAACAATGAGCAGTTCTTC.

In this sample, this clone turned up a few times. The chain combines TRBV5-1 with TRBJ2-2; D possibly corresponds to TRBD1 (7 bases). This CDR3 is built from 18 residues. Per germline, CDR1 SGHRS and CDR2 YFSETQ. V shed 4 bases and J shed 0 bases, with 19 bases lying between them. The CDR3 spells CASSPARGVTANTGELFF. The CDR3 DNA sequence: TGCGCCAGCAGCCCGGCCAGGGGGGTGACCGCGAACACCGGGGAGCTGTTTTTT.

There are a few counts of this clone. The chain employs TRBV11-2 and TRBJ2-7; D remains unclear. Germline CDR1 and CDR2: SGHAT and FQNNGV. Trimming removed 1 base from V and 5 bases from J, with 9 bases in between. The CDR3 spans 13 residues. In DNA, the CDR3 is TGTGCCAGCAGCTTAGGGGCCAGGAACGAGCAGTACTTC. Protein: CASSLGARNEQYF.

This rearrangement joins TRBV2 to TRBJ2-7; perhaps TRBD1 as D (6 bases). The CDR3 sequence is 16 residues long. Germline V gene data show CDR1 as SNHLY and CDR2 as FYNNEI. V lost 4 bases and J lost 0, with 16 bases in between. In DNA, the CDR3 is TGTGCCAGCAGTGTCTATTTTGACAGGAGCTCCTACGAGCAGTACTTC. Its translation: CASSVYFDRSSYEQYF. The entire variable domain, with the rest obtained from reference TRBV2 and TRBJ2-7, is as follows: EPEVTQTPSHQVTQMGQEVILRCVPISNHLYFYWYRQILGQKVEFLVSFYNNEISEKSEIFDDQFSVERPDGSNFTLKIRSTKLEDSAMYFCASSVYFDRSSYEQYFGPGTRLTVT.

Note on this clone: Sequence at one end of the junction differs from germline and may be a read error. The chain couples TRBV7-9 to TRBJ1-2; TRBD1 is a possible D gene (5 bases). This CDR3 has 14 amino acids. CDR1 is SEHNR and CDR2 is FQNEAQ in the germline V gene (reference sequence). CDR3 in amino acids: CVSSLEAGRIGYTF. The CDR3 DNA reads TGTGTCAGCAGCTTAGAGGCAGGGCGCATAGGCTACACCTTC.

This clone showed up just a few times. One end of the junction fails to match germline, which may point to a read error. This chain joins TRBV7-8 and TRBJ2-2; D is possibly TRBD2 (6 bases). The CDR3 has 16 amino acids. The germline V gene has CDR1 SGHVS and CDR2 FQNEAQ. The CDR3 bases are TGTGCCAGCAGGTTAGCGGTTGGTTCGAACACCGGGGAGCTGTTTTTT. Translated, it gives CASRLAVGSNTGELFF.

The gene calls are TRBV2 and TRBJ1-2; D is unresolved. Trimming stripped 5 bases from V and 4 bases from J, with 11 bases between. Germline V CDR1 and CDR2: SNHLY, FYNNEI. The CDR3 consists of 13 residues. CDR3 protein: CASSPDGSYGYTF. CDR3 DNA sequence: TGTGCCAGCAGTCCGGACGGCTCCTATGGCTACACCTTC.